The 32 T cell receptor beta chains below all came from one sample that was sequenced in a study of blood T cell repertoires in COVID-19. Only in-frame clones appear in the TCRdb table, and some are missing; sequencing was by immunoSEQ multiplex PCR. This sample has approximately 200,000 clones, with roughly 85% found just once. The sample comprised peripheral blood. The receptors shown here come from a man aged 50-59 years who had recovered from COVID-19.

The chain combines TRBV4-2 with TRBJ2-7, with 13 nucleotides matching TRBD2. V trimming: 1 base; J trimming: 7 bases; junction bases outside the gene matches: 7. This CDR3 contains 16 residues. Per germline, CDR1 LGHNA and CDR2 YNFKEQ. Here the CDR3 reads CASSQGLAGGGGEQYF. As DNA, the CDR3 is TGTGCCAGCAGCCAAGGACTAGCGGGAGGTGGCGGGGAGCAGTACTTC.

V usage is TRBV28 and J usage is TRBJ2-7, with TRBD2 matching over 7 bases. Germline CDR1 is MDHEN and CDR2 is SYDVKM. Trimming removed 2 bases from V and 0 bases from J; junction bases left unmatched: 4. This CDR3 comprises 15 residues. CDR3 DNA sequence: TGTGCCAGCAGTTTAATGAGCGGGATCTCCTACGAGCAGTACTTC. As protein: CASSLMSGISYEQYF. The full variable domain, with the rest looked up from reference TRBV28 and TRBJ2-7, is DVKVTQSSRYLVKRTGEKVFLECVQDMDHENMFWYRQDPGLGLRLIYFSYDVKMKEKGDIPEGYSVSREKKERFSLILESASTNQTSMYLCASSLMSGISYEQYFGPGTRLTVT.

The chain links TRBV2 to TRBJ2-7; 8 bases are a match to TRBD1. Germline-derived CDR1 and CDR2 are SNHLY and FYNNEI. V gave up 7 bases and J gave up 0 bases; unmatched junction bases: 11. This CDR3 is built from 16 residues. CDR3 sequence (DNA): TGTGCCAGCATTAGAACTCAGGGGGCCCTCTCCTACGAGCAGTACTTC. This codes for CASIRTQGALSYEQYF.

The J gene is TRBJ2-2, the V gene TRBV11-2; D is undetermined. The CDR3 has 12 amino acids. V was shortened by 8 bases and J by 7 bases, with 11 bases between the two germline ends. Germline V gene sequence: CDR1 SGHAT, CDR2 FQNNGV. The CDR3 reads CASLLAVGELFF. Written as DNA, the CDR3 is TGTGCCAGCCTCCTGGCGGTCGGGGAGCTGTTTTTT.

The chain is built from TRBV27 and TRBJ1-6, with 7 bases aligning to TRBD1. The CDR3 is 12 residues long. The V segment lost 4 bases and the J segment 9 bases; nucleotides outside the gene matches: 0. CDR1 and CDR2 from the germline V gene are MNHEY and SMNVEV (reference sequence). CDR3 coding DNA: TGTGCCAGCAGTTACAGGGGTTCACCCCTCCACTTT. It is translated as CASSYRGSPLHF.

The chain employs TRBV7-9 and TRBJ1-3, with 9 bases aligning to TRBD1. The germline V gene encodes CDR1 SEHNR and CDR2 FQNEAQ (reference sequence). J was trimmed by 4 bases and V by 1 base; bases with no gene match: 5. The CDR3 is made up of 16 amino acids. The CDR3 coding sequence is TGTGCCAGCAGCTTAGTTGGGACAGGGATCGGAAACACCATATATTTT. As protein: CASSLVGTGIGNTIYF.

This clone was detected once. The chain is built from TRBV7-9 and TRBJ1-2; the D is unclear. Germline V gene sequence: CDR1 SEHNR, CDR2 FQNEAQ (reference sequence). V lost 1 base to trimming and J lost 7 bases, with 10 bases between them. The CDR3 has 13 amino acids. Here the CDR3 DNA reads TGTGCCAGCAGCTTAGAGCCTGATATTGGCTACACCTTC. Translation: CASSLEPDIGYTF.

The chain links TRBV6-6 to TRBJ1-1; 11 nucleotides line up with TRBD1. V gave up 2 bases and J gave up 4 bases; unmatched junction bases: 3. In germline, CDR1 is MNHNY, CDR2 SVGAGI (reference sequence). The CDR3 has 15 amino acids. The CDR3 sequence is CASSYVGQGGTEAFF. CDR3 in DNA: TGTGCCAGCAGTTACGTGGGACAGGGGGGCACTGAAGCTTTCTTT.

This chain uses TRBV7-8 with TRBJ1-6, with D maybe TRBD1 (6 bases). V shed 3 bases and J shed 10 bases, with 34 bases lying between them. Germline loops: CDR1 SGHVS, CDR2 FQNEAQ. The CDR3 spans 21 residues. Written as DNA, the CDR3 is TGTGCCAGCAGCTTGCCCGCTACTCTCCGTGGGACACCGGGAGGAGGATCACCCCTCCACTTT. This sequence encodes CASSLPATLRGTPGGGSPLHF.

Remarks on this clone: Other DNA sequences within the sample encode an identical CDR3. The V call is TRBV27, the J call TRBJ1-2; 7 bases map to TRBD1. The CDR3 runs 13 residues. Germline V gene sequence: CDR1 MNHEY, CDR2 SMNVEV (reference sequence). V lost 6 bases and J lost 4; bases outside the gene matches: 5. CDR3 sequence reads: CASRRDRAYGYTF. CDR3 sequence (DNA): TGTGCCAGCAGAAGAGACAGGGCCTATGGCTACACCTTC.

The genes are TRBV7-2 and TRBJ2-5, with 8 bases matching TRBD1. V dropped 0 bases and J dropped 5; count of bases not matched to a gene: 8. CDR3 length: 16 amino acids. Germline CDR1 reads SGHTA; CDR2 reads FQGNSA. The chain's CDR3 is CASSLADRVGSETQYF. CDR3 bases: TGTGCCAGCAGCTTAGCGGACAGGGTGGGTAGTGAGACCCAGTACTTC.

This sequence joins TRBV19 and TRBJ2-3, with 10 bases fitting TRBD2. This CDR3 region has 15 residues. CDR1 LNHDA and CDR2 SQIVND come from the germline V gene (reference sequence). The ends lost 5 bases at V and 5 bases at J; junction bases unmatched: 7. DNA of the CDR3: TGTGCCAGTAGTGTCCTAGCGGGAGATTTAGATACGCAGTATTTT. Protein: CASSVLAGDLDTQYF.

This chain joins TRBV30 and TRBJ2-3; 11 bases match TRBD2. V trimming: 2 bases; J trimming: 6 bases; junction bases outside the gene matches: 7. This CDR3 is built from 15 residues. CDR1 is GTSNPN and CDR2 is SVGIG in the germline V gene (reference sequence). CDR3 nucleotide sequence: TGTGCCTGGAGTCCTCTAGCGGGAGGCCCGGATACGCAGTATTTT. Encoded protein: CAWSPLAGGPDTQYF.

This clone was seen once. V is TRBV6-6 and J is TRBJ2-5, with D possibly TRBD1 on 5 matching bases. Germline CDR1 MNHNY, CDR2 SVGAGI (reference sequence). The CDR3 spans 16 residues. V shed 3 bases and J shed 0 bases, with 14 bases lying between them. The CDR3 DNA is TGTGCCAGCAGTTATGTAGTCCAACAGGACCAAGAGACCCAGTACTTC. It translates to CASSYVVQQDQETQYF.

CDR3 in amino acids: CASNIGASSSYEQYF. The CDR3 region has the DNA TGTGCCAGCAATATAGGGGCCTCCAGCTCCTACGAGCAGTACTTC. The chain couples TRBV28 to TRBJ2-7, with TRBD1 as a possible D gene (5 bases). Germline CDR1 MDHEN, CDR2 SYDVKM. The CDR3 totals 15 residues. Trimming took off 7 bases at V and 0 bases at J, with 16 bases between the two ends. Full variable domain (outside the CDR3, taken from reference TRBV28 and TRBJ2-7): DVKVTQSSRYLVKRTGEKVFLECVQDMDHENMFWYRQDPGLGLRLIYFSYDVKMKEKGDIPEGYSVSREKKERFSLILESASTNQTSMYLCASNIGASSSYEQYFGPGTRLTVT.

In its sample, this clone was seen once. The CDR3 nucleotides are TGTGCCACCAGCCCCCGGGGGGACACCGGCTCCTACGAGCAGTACTTC. Its translation is CATSPRGDTGSYEQYF. This chain links TRBV24-1 with TRBJ2-7; tentatively, D is TRBD2 (7 bases). CDR1 and CDR2 from the germline V gene are KGHDR and SFDVKD. The CDR3 spans 16 residues. V lost 7 bases, J lost 0 bases, and 18 bases lay in between.

Only one count was recorded for this clone. V is TRBV15 and J is TRBJ1-2; 7 bases are shared with TRBD1. Trimming took 5 bases from V and 7 from J; bases not matched to a gene: 7. Germline CDR1 is LNHNV and CDR2 is YYDKDF (reference sequence). CDR3 length equals 13 residues. The CDR3 is CATSYTGVGGYTF. The CDR3 nucleotides read TGTGCCACCAGCTACACAGGGGTTGGTGGCTACACCTTC. Full variable domain (remainder filled in from reference TRBV15 and TRBJ1-2): DAMVIQNPRYQVTQFGKPVTLSCSQTLNHNVMYWYQQKSSQAPKLLFHYYDKDFNNEADTPDNFQSRRPNTSFCFLDIRSPGLGDTAMYLCATSYTGVGGYTFGSGTRLTVV.

The chain carries TRBV12-3 or TRBV12-4 and TRBJ1-2; D gene uncertain. This CDR3 region has 13 residues. Trimming took 4 bases from V and 2 from J, leaving 8 bases between them. The CDR3 here is CASSYSRNYGYTF. CDR3 nucleotide sequence: TGTGCCAGCAGTTATTCCCGGAACTATGGCTACACCTTC.

This chain links TRBV7-9 with TRBJ1-1; D is perhaps TRBD1 (6 bases). Looked up from germline, CDR1 is SEHNR and CDR2 is FQNEAQ (reference sequence). Trimming took 7 bases from V and 6 from J, leaving 18 bases between them. This CDR3 is built from 14 residues. Here the CDR3 reads CASNDLTGKPEAFF. CDR3 in DNA: TGTGCCAGCAACGACCTCACAGGGAAGCCTGAAGCTTTCTTT.

The V and J genes are TRBV6-5 and TRBJ1-3; TRBD1 is a possible D gene (5 bases). Trimming cost V 6 bases and J 0 bases, with 9 bases left between them. The germline gives CDR1 MNHEY, CDR2 SVGAGI. The CDR3 runs to 14 residues. CDR3 protein: CASRGDYSGNTIYF. The CDR3 DNA reads TGTGCCAGCAGAGGGGATTACTCTGGAAACACCATATATTTT.

The genes are TRBV6-5 and TRBJ1-1; D unresolved. V was pared by 7 bases and J by 5 bases, with 8 bases between. The germline CDR1 and CDR2 sequences are MNHEY and SVGAGI. CDR3 length equals 11 residues. The chain's CDR3 is CASKGGTEAFF. In nucleotides, the CDR3 is TGTGCCAGCAAAGGCGGGACTGAAGCTTTCTTT.

The chain combines TRBV4-1 with TRBJ1-4; unclear D gene. The CDR3 contains 16 residues. Germline V CDR1 and CDR2: MGHRA, YSYEKL. Trimming stripped 1 base from V and 3 bases from J, with 12 bases between. As DNA, the CDR3 is TGCGCCAGCAGCCAAGTACAGTCTTTTTCTAATGAAAAACTGTTTTTT. Encoded protein: CASSQVQSFSNEKLFF.

The CDR3 protein is CASSLRTSGQETQYF. CDR3 bases: TGTGCCAGCAGCTTACGGACTAGCGGGCAAGAGACCCAGTACTTC. J is TRBJ2-5 and V is TRBV11-3, with TRBD2 identical over 11 bases. V shed 2 bases and J 2 bases; nucleotides not matched to a gene: 1. The CDR3 runs to 15 residues. The V gene's germline CDR1 is SGHNT and CDR2 YENEEA.

The chain carries TRBV19 and TRBJ2-7; TRBD1 matches 10 bases. There are 16 residues in the CDR3. V lost 2 bases, J lost 2 bases, and 6 bases stayed unmatched. In germline, CDR1 is LNHDA, CDR2 SQIVND (reference sequence). The CDR3 DNA follows: TGTGCCAGTAGTATAAACGACAGGGGGCGAACCTACGAGCAGTACTTC. This encodes CASSINDRGRTYEQYF.

The chain combines TRBV28 with TRBJ2-1, with 10 bases fitting TRBD2. Germline trimming cut 4 bases from V and 4 bases from J; bases unmatched to any gene: 7. Germline V gene lookup returns CDR1 MDHEN and CDR2 SYDVKM. The length of the CDR3 is 16 residues. The CDR3 region is CASSSKLAGQYNEQFF. The CDR3 bases are TGTGCCAGCAGTTCGAAACTAGCGGGACAATACAATGAGCAGTTCTTC.

As DNA, the CDR3 is TGTGCCAGCAGCCCGCCGGGACTAGCGGGAGGAGAGACCCAGTACTTC. This codes for CASSPPGLAGGETQYF. J is TRBJ2-5 and V is TRBV7-2; 15 bases are shared with TRBD2. The length of the CDR3 is 16 residues. Germline CDR1 and CDR2: SGHTA and FQGNSA. The ends lost 5 bases at V and 4 bases at J; junction bases unmatched: 5.

This chain joins TRBV5-1 and TRBJ2-3, with D possibly being TRBD2 (6 bases). The CDR3 spans 15 residues. Trimming shortened V by 2 bases and J by 3 bases, and 13 bases separated the two germline ends. The germline V gene encodes CDR1 SGHRS and CDR2 YFSETQ. The CDR3 here is CASSFGGTHTDTQYF. DNA of the CDR3: TGCGCCAGCAGCTTTGGAGGGACCCATACAGATACGCAGTATTTT. Drawing the rest from reference TRBV5-1 and TRBJ2-3, the complete variable domain is KAGVTQTPRYLIKTRGQQVTLSCSPISGHRSVSWYQQTPGQGLQFLFEYFSETQRNKGNFPGRFSGRQFSNSRSEMNVSTLELGDSALYLCASSFGGTHTDTQYFGPGTRLTVL.

The chain combines TRBV7-9 with TRBJ1-3; TRBD1 might be the D (5 bases). Per the germline V gene, CDR1 is SEHNR and CDR2 is FQNEAQ (reference sequence). The CDR3 is 15 amino acids. Trimming removed 4 bases at V and 4 bases at J, with 14 bases between. The CDR3 reads CASSSVGAAGNTIYF. The CDR3 DNA sequence: TGTGCCAGCAGCTCCGTAGGGGCGGCAGGAAACACCATATATTTT.

This clone was recorded at least ten times. V gene TRBV7-9 combines with J gene TRBJ1-2; D unclear. V dropped 2 bases and J dropped 1 base, with 8 bases sitting between them. Per germline, CDR1 SEHNR and CDR2 FQNEAQ (reference sequence). The CDR3 spans 14 residues. CDR3 coding DNA: TGTGCCAGCAGCTTAAGCCAAATTAACTATGGCTACACCTTC. Its translation: CASSLSQINYGYTF. The variable domain in full, completed from reference TRBV7-9 and TRBJ1-2, reads DTGVSQNPRHKITKRGQNVTFRCDPISEHNRLYWYRQTLGQGPEFLTYFQNEAQLEKSRLLSDRFSAERPKGSFSTLEIQRTEQGDSAMYLCASSLSQINYGYTFGSGTRLTVV.

This sequence joins TRBV5-5 and TRBJ2-1, with a possible D match to TRBD2 (5 bases). Germline-derived CDR1 and CDR2 are SGHKS and YYEKEE (reference sequence). The ends were cut back, 0 bases at V and 9 bases at J, with 13 bases in the middle. This CDR3 comprises 14 residues. The CDR3 spells CASSLAPPEGEQFF. In DNA, the CDR3 is TGTGCCAGCAGCTTGGCTCCACCCGAGGGTGAGCAGTTCTTC. Together with reference TRBV5-5 and TRBJ2-1, the CDR3 gives the full variable domain: DAGVTQSPTHLIKTRGQQVTLRCSPISGHKSVSWYQQVLGQGPQFIFQYYEKEERGRGNFPDRFSARQFPNYSSELNVNALLLGDSALYLCASSLAPPEGEQFFGPGTRLTVL.

The CDR3 DNA is TGTGCCAGCAGTTACGTTAGTATAGGGAGCCCGGAGTTCTTC. This gives the protein CASSYVSIGSPEFF. This chain uses TRBV6-6 with TRBJ2-1, with D maybe TRBD2 (5 bases). The germline gives CDR1 MNHNY, CDR2 SVGAGI (reference sequence). The V and J ends lost 2 bases and 14 bases respectively, with 19 bases between them. This CDR3 is built from 14 residues.

J is TRBJ1-3 and V is TRBV30, with D possibly being TRBD1 (5 bases). Between the trimmed V and J ends, which lost 5 bases and 0 bases, there was a span of 20 bases. The CDR3 contains 17 residues. Germline V CDR1 and CDR2: GTSNPN, SVGIG (reference sequence). The CDR3 sequence is CAWDPLWPGSSGNTIYF. In DNA, the CDR3 is TGTGCCTGGGATCCCCTATGGCCAGGGTCCTCTGGAAACACCATATATTTT.